This entry features one T cell receptor (beta chain) sequence. Its antigen is still unknown. This sample was included in a study of CD8 T cells in ankylosing spondylitis. Findings and limits, study-wide: It was reported that disease-linked clones were significantly enriched in matched ankylosing spondylitis synovial fluid.

CDR1 and CDR2 from the germline V gene are MNHNS and SASEGT. With 4 bases removed from V and 4 bases from J, the gap between germline ends came to 10 bases. The CDR3 totals 13 residues. TCRdb fed the 5' RACE reads into MiXCR, producing one record per CDR3 protein. The sample has around 250,000 distinct CDR3 sequences, over 30% seen once; the top ten hold 4% to 5%. This sequence was found in a male donor with ankylosing spondylitis or in good health (not recorded which). The sample was blood, either unsorted or a sorted T cell fraction (not recorded which). This rearrangement joins TRBV6-1 to TRBJ1-1; D is perhaps TRBD1 (6 bases). CDR3 amino acids: CASSGRTATEAFF. In DNA, the CDR3 is TGTGCCAGCAGTGGGAGGACAGCCACTGAAGCTTTCTTT.